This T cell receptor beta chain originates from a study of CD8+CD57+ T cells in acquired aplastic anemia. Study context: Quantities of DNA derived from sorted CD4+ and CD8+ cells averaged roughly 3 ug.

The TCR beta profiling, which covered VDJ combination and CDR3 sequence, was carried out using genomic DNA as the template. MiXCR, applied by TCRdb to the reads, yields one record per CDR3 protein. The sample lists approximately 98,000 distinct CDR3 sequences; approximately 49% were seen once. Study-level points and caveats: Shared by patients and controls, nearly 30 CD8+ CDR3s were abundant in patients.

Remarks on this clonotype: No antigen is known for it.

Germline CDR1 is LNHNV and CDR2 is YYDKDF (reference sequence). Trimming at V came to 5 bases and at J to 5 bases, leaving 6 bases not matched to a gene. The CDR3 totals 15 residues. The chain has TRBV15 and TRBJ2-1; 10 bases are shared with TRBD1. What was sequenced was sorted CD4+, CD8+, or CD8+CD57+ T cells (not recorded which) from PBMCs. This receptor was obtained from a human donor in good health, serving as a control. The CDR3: CATSPDRGLNNEQFF. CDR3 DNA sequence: TGTGCCACCAGCCCCGACAGGGGGCTGAACAATGAGCAGTTCTTC.